The 9 T cell receptor beta chains in this list originate from one sample, sequenced in a study of blood T cell repertoires in COVID-19. Generated by immunoSEQ multiplex PCR, the TCRdb table keeps only in-frame clones and is missing some. Of about 400,000 clones in the sample, 70% to 90% are singletons; the top ten hold around 2%. Sequenced sample: PBMCs or T cells enriched from blood (not recorded which). All receptors come from a woman aged 40 to 55 with acute COVID-19.

The V gene is TRBV18, the J gene TRBJ2-3; TRBD1 is a possible D gene (5 bases). From germline, CDR1 is KGHSH and CDR2 LQKENI. The CDR3 is 16 amino acids. Trimming pared 1 base from V and 7 bases from J, leaving 18 bases between. The CDR3: CASSPLSQGPGNTQYF. The DNA for the CDR3 is TGTGCCAGCTCACCACTAAGCCAGGGCCCAGGTAATACGCAGTATTTT.

The CDR3 DNA follows: TGTGCCACCAGCAGAGATCAAGGGCGACAGGAAAAACTGTTTTTT. Its protein product is CATSRDQGRQEKLFF. The V and J genes are TRBV15 and TRBJ1-4; D perhaps matches TRBD1 (5 bases). CDR3 length: 15 amino acids. CDR1 and CDR2 from the germline V gene are LNHNV and YYDKDF (reference sequence). Trimming took 0 bases from V and 8 from J, leaving 13 bases between them.

The gene calls are TRBV5-1 and TRBJ1-2, with 9 positions matching TRBD1. Germline V gene lookup returns CDR1 SGHRS and CDR2 YFSETQ. V dropped 4 bases and J dropped 3; count of bases not matched to a gene: 4. CDR3 length: 14 residues. Written as DNA, the CDR3 is TGCGCCAGCAGCCCGGACAGGGGAGACTATGGCTACACCTTC. It encodes CASSPDRGDYGYTF.

The rearrangement links TRBV30 to TRBJ1-6; D is unclear. V gave up 0 bases and J gave up 10 bases, with 19 bases separating them. Germline V gives CDR1 GTSNPN, CDR2 SVGIG (reference sequence). The CDR3 contains 16 residues. This CDR3 reads CAWSVGITGGESPLHF. The DNA of the CDR3 is TGTGCCTGGAGTGTGGGTATTACGGGAGGAGAATCACCCCTCCACTTT. The full variable domain, its missing parts supplied by reference TRBV30 and TRBJ1-6, is SQTIHQWPATLVQPVGSPLSLECTVEGTSNPNLYWYRQAAGRGLQLLFYSVGIGQISSEVPQNLSASRPQDRQFILSSKKLLLSDSGFYLCAWSVGITGGESPLHFGNGTRLTVT.

The genes are TRBV18 and TRBJ2-3, with TRBD2 matching over 8 bases. The V and J ends lost 3 bases and 6 bases, in that order; junction bases with no gene match: 5. The germline V gene encodes CDR1 KGHSH and CDR2 LQKENI. CDR3 size: 14 residues. The DNA for the CDR3 is TGTGCCAGCTCACCTCGACTAGCGTTGGATACGCAGTATTTT. The encoded protein is CASSPRLALDTQYF. Full variable domain (missing parts from reference TRBV18 and TRBJ2-3): NAGVMQNPRHLVRRRGQEARLRCSPMKGHSHVYWYRQLPEEGLKFMVYLQKENIIDESGMPKERFSAEFPKEGPSILRIQQVVRGDSAAYFCASSPRLALDTQYFGPGTRLTVL.

J is TRBJ1-2 and V is TRBV6-5; 7 bases are shared with TRBD1. Germline lookup yields CDR1 MNHEY and CDR2 SVGAGI. CDR3 size: 15 residues. With 7 bases clipped from V and 5 bases from J, the junction kept 13 bases outside the gene matches. The CDR3 nucleotides are TGTGCCAGCACCCAATCCAGGACAGGAGGTTATGGCTACACCTTC. It yields the protein CASTQSRTGGYGYTF.

In DNA, the CDR3 is TGTGCCAGCAGCGACTCGAGAGCGTGGATCACTGAAGCTTTCTTT. The encoded protein is CASSDSRAWITEAFF. The V call is TRBV2, the J call TRBJ1-1; D remains ambiguous. This CDR3 spans 15 amino acids. V was shortened by 6 bases and J by 4 bases, with 18 bases between the two germline ends. The V gene's germline CDR1 is SNHLY and CDR2 FYNNEI.

The rearrangement uses TRBV2 and TRBJ2-1; D is unclear. The V gene lost 7 bases and the J gene lost 6 bases, with 7 bases spanning the gap. Germline V gene sequence: CDR1 SNHLY, CDR2 FYNNEI. The CDR3 loop spans 11 amino acids. The CDR3 region has the DNA TGTGCCAGCAATCCCGGCAATGAGCAGTTCTTC. This translates into CASNPGNEQFF.

The chain links TRBV19 to TRBJ2-7; 7 nucleotides match TRBD1. After removal of 1 base from V and 1 base from J, the junction contained 1 base not matched to a gene. The germline V gene has CDR1 LNHDA and CDR2 SQIVND (reference sequence). The CDR3 is made up of 14 amino acids. This chain's CDR3 is CASSIGTGSYEQYF. DNA of the CDR3: TGTGCCAGTAGTATAGGGACAGGTTCCTACGAGCAGTACTTC.